Described below is a single TCR beta chain sequence and its context. No antigen is known for it. The germline gives CDR1 MNHNS, CDR2 SASEGT. The V and J ends lost 1 base and 2 bases, in that order; junction bases with no gene match: 3. The CDR3 spans 15 residues. These data belong to a study of T cells in Graves' hyperthyroidism and ophthalmopathy. Study-wide findings and caveats: Stable hyperthyroidism was told apart from ophthalmopathy by a model built on 13 V-J features. Blood samples included most of the expanded thyroid clonotypes exceeding 0.001.

TCR beta CDR3 region amplification was performed from RNA transcripts. The primer set for the first-round RT-PCR of the TCR CDR3 was HTBI. In TCRdb, the multiplex PCR reads were re-called with MiXCR into one record per CDR3 protein. The data show a few hundred thousand distinct CDR3 sequences, with 15% seen just once and over 30% held by the top ten. J is TRBJ2-5 and V is TRBV6-1, with 8 bases lining up with TRBD2. The TCR was taken from a woman aged 45-65 years with Graves' hyperthyroidism that later progressed to Graves' ophthalmopathy. Sample: blood. CDR3 loop: CASSEEVAGQETQYF. The CDR3 DNA sequence: TGTGCCAGCAGTGAAGAAGTAGCGGGACAAGAGACCCAGTACTTC.